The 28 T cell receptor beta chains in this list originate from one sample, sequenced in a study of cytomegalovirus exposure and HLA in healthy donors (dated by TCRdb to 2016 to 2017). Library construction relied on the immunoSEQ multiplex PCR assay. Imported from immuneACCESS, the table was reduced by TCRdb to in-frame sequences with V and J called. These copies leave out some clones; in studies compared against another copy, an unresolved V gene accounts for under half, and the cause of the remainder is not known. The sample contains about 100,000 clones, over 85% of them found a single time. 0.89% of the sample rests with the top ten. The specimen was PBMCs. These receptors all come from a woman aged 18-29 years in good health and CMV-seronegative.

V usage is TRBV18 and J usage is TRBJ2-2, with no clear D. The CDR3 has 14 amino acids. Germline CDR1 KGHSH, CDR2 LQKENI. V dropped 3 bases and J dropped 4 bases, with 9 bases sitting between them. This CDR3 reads CASSPSSRTGELFF. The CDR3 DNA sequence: TGTGCCAGCTCACCCTCTAGTCGCACCGGGGAGCTGTTTTTT.

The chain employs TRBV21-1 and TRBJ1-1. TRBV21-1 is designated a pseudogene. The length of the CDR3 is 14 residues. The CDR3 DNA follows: TGTGCCAGCAGCAAAGTTACGGGAGGCCCTGAAGCTTTCTTT. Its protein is CASSKVTGGPEAFF.

In DNA form, the CDR3 reads TGCGCCAGCAGCCCCGGGATTCTGGTGAATCACGAGCAGTACTTC. It codes for CASSPGILVNHEQYF. The chain uses TRBV5-1 and TRBJ2-7, with a weak D call TRBD2 (5 bases). The V end was cut by 4 bases, the J end by 5 bases, with 19 bases between. The germline V gene encodes CDR1 SGHRS and CDR2 YFSETQ. The CDR3 loop spans 15 amino acids.

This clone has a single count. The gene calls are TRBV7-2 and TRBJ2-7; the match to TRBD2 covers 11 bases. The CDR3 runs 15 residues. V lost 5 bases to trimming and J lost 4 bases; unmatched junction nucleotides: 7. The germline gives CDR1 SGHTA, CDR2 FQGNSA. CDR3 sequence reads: CASSRSGGVMYEQYF. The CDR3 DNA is TGTGCCAGCAGCCGTAGCGGGGGGGTAATGTACGAGCAGTACTTC.

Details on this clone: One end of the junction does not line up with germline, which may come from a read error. CDR3 nucleotide sequence: TGTGCTAGCAGCCCGAGACAGTCCCCGAACACCGGGGAGCTGTTTTTT. It is translated as CASSPRQSPNTGELFF. The chain carries TRBV7-7 and TRBJ2-2; D may be TRBD1 (5 bases). CDR3 length equals 16 residues. CDR1 is SSHAT, CDR2 FNYEAQ, per germline (reference sequence).

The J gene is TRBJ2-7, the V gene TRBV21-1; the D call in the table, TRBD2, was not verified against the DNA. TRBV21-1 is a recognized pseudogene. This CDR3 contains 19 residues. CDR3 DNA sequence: TGTGCCAGCAGCCAAGGGGGGGAACTAGCGGGAACGCCGGGTTACGAGCAGTACTTC. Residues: CASSQGGELAGTPGYEQYF.

The CDR3 sequence: CASSLSRQGVYGYTF. CDR3 sequence (DNA): TGTGCCAGCAGTTTATCGAGACAGGGGGTATATGGCTACACCTTC. This chain uses TRBV27 with TRBJ1-2; 9 bases align to TRBD1. The V segment lost 0 bases and the J segment 5 bases; nucleotides outside the gene matches: 4. The CDR3 runs to 15 residues. The germline CDR1 and CDR2 sequences are MNHEY and SMNVEV (reference sequence).

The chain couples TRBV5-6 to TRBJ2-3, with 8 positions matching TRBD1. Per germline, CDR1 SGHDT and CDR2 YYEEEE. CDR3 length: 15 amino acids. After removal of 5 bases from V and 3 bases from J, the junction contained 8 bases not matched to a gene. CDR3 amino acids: CASRPRQGRTDTQYF. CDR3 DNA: TGTGCCAGCAGACCCCGACAGGGGAGGACAGATACGCAGTATTTT. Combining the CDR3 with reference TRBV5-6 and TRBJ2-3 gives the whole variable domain DAGVTQSPTHLIKTRGQQVTLRCSPKSGHDTVSWYQQALGQGPQFIFQYYEEEERQRGNFPDRFSGHQFPNYSSELNVNALLLGDSALYLCASRPRQGRTDTQYFGPGTRLTVL.

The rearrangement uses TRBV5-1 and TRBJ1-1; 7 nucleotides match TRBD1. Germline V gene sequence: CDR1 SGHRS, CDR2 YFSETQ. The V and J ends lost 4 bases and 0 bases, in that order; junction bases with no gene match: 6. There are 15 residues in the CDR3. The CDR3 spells CASSLTGTVNTEAFF. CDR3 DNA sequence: TGCGCCAGCAGCCTCACCGGGACAGTGAACACTGAAGCTTTCTTT.

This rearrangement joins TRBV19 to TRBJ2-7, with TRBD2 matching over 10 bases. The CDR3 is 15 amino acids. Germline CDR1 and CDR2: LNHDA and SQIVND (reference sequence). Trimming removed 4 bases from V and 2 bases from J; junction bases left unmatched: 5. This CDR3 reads CASSTLAGEAYEQYF. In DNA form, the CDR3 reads TGTGCCAGTAGTACCCTAGCGGGAGAAGCCTACGAGCAGTACTTC.

CDR3 nucleotides: TGTGCCAGCAGCCCCCGGAGAAGTACCTACACAGATACGCAGTATTTT. Its translation: CASSPRRSTYTDTQYF. The chain joins TRBV14 to TRBJ2-3; D not certain. Germline lookup yields CDR1 SGHDN and CDR2 FVKESK. The V end lost 4 bases, the J end lost 2 bases, and 16 bases lay between the germline ends. CDR3 length: 16 residues.

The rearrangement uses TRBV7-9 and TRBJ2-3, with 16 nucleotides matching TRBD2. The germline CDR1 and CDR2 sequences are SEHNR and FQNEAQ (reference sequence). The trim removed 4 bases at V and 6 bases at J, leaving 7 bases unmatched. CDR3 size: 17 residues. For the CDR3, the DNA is TGTGCCAGCAGCTCGGGACTAGCGGGGGGGCTACTTGATACGCAGTATTTT. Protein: CASSSGLAGGLLDTQYF.

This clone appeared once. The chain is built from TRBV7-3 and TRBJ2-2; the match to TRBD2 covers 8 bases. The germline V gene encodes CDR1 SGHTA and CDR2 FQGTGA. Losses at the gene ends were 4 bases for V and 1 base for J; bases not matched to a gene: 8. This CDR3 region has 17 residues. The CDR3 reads CASSSPSSGENTGELFF. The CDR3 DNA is TGTGCCAGCAGCTCCCCCAGTAGCGGGGAGAACACCGGGGAGCTGTTTTTT.

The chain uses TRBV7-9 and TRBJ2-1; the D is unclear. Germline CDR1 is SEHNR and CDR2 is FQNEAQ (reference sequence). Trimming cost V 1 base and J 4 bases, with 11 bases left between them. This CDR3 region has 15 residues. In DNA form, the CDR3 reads TGTGCCAGCAGCTTAGTAACGCAGGATTACAATGAGCAGTTCTTC. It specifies CASSLVTQDYNEQFF.

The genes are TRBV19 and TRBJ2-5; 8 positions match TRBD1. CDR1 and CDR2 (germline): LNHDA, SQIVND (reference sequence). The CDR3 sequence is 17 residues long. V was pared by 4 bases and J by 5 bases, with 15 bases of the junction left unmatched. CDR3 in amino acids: CASSTSGTGWGQETQYF. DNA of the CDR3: TGTGCCAGTAGTACATCAGGGACAGGATGGGGGCAGGAGACCCAGTACTTC.

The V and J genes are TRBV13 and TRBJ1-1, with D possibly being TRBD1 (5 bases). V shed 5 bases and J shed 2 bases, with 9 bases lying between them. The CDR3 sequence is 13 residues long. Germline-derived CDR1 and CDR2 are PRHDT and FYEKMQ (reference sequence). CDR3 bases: TGTGCCAGCAGCACTGACAGTAACACTGAAGCTTTCTTT. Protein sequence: CASSTDSNTEAFF.

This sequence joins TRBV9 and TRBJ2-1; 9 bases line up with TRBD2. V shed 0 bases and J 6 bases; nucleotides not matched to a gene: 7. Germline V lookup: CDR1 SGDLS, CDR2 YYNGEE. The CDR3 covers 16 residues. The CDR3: CASSVASLAGINEQFF. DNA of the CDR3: TGTGCCAGCAGCGTAGCAAGTCTAGCGGGGATCAATGAGCAGTTCTTC.

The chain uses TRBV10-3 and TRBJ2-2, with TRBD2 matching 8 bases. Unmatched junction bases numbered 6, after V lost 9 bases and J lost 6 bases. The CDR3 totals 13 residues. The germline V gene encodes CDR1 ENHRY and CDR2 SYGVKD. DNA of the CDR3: TGTGCCATTCCGGGGGGGCTGGCCGGGGAGCTGTTTTTT. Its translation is CAIPGGLAGELFF.

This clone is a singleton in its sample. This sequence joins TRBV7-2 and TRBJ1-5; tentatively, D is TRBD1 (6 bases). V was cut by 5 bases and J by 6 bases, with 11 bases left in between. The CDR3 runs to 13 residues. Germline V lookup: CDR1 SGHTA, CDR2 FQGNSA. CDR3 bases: TGTGCCAGCAGCCCAAGGGGGAGTCAGCCCCAGCATTTT. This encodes CASSPRGSQPQHF.

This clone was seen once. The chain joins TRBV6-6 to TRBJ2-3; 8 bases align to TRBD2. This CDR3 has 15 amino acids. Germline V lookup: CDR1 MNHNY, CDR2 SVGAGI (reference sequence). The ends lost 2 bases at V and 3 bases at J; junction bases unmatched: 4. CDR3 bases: TGTGCCAGCAGTTACATCGGCGGGAGGACAGATACGCAGTATTTT. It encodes CASSYIGGRTDTQYF.

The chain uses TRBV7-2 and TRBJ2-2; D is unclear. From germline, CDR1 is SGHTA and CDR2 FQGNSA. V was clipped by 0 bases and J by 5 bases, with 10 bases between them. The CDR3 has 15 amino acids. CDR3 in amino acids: CASSLARFVTGELFF. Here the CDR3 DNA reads TGTGCCAGCAGCTTAGCGCGGTTTGTAACCGGGGAGCTGTTTTTT.

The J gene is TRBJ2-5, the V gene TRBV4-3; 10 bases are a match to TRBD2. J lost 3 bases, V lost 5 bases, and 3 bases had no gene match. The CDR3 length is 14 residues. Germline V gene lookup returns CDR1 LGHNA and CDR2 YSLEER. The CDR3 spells CASSDGLAEETQYF. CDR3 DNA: TGCGCCAGCAGCGACGGACTAGCGGAAGAGACCCAGTACTTC.

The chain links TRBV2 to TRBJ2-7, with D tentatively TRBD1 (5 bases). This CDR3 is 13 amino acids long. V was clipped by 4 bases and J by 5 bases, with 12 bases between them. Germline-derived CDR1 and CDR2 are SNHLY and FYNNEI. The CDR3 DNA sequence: TGTGCCAGCAGTGGGGGCGAGATCCACGAGCAGTACTTC. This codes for CASSGGEIHEQYF.

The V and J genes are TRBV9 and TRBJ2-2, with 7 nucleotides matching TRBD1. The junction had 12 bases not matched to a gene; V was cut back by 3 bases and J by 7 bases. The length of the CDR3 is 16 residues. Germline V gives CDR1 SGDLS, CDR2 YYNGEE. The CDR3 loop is CASSDPPGQNNGELFF. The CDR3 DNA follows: TGTGCCAGCAGCGACCCTCCGGGACAGAATAACGGGGAGCTGTTTTTT.

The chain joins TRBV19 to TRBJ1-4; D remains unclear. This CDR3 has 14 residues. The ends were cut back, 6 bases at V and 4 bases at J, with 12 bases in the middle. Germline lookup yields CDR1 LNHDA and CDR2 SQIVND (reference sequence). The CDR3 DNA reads TGTGCCAGTAGGGAACAGAGCGGTAATGAAAAACTGTTTTTT. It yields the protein CASREQSGNEKLFF.

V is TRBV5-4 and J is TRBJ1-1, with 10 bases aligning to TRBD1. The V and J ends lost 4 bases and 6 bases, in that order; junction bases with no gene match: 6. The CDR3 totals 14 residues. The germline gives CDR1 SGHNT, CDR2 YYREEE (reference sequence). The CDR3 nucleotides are TGTGCCAGCAGCAAGACAGGGGGCTCGCCTGAAGCTTTCTTT. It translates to CASSKTGGSPEAFF.

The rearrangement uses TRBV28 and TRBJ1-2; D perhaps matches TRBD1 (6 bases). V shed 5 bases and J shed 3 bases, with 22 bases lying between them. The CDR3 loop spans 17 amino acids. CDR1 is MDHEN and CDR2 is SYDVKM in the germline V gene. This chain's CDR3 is CASSDIAIRDTDYGYTF. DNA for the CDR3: TGTGCCAGCAGTGATATTGCGATCCGGGACACTGACTATGGCTACACCTTC.

CDR3 amino acids: CASAPGDSGANVLTF. In DNA form, the CDR3 reads TGTGCCAGCGCCCCAGGGGACTCTGGGGCCAACGTCCTGACTTTC. The chain combines TRBV6-5 with TRBJ2-6, with D maybe TRBD1 (6 bases). CDR1 is MNHEY, CDR2 SVGAGI, per germline. Trimming pared 8 bases from V and 0 bases from J, leaving 11 bases between. The CDR3 covers 15 residues.